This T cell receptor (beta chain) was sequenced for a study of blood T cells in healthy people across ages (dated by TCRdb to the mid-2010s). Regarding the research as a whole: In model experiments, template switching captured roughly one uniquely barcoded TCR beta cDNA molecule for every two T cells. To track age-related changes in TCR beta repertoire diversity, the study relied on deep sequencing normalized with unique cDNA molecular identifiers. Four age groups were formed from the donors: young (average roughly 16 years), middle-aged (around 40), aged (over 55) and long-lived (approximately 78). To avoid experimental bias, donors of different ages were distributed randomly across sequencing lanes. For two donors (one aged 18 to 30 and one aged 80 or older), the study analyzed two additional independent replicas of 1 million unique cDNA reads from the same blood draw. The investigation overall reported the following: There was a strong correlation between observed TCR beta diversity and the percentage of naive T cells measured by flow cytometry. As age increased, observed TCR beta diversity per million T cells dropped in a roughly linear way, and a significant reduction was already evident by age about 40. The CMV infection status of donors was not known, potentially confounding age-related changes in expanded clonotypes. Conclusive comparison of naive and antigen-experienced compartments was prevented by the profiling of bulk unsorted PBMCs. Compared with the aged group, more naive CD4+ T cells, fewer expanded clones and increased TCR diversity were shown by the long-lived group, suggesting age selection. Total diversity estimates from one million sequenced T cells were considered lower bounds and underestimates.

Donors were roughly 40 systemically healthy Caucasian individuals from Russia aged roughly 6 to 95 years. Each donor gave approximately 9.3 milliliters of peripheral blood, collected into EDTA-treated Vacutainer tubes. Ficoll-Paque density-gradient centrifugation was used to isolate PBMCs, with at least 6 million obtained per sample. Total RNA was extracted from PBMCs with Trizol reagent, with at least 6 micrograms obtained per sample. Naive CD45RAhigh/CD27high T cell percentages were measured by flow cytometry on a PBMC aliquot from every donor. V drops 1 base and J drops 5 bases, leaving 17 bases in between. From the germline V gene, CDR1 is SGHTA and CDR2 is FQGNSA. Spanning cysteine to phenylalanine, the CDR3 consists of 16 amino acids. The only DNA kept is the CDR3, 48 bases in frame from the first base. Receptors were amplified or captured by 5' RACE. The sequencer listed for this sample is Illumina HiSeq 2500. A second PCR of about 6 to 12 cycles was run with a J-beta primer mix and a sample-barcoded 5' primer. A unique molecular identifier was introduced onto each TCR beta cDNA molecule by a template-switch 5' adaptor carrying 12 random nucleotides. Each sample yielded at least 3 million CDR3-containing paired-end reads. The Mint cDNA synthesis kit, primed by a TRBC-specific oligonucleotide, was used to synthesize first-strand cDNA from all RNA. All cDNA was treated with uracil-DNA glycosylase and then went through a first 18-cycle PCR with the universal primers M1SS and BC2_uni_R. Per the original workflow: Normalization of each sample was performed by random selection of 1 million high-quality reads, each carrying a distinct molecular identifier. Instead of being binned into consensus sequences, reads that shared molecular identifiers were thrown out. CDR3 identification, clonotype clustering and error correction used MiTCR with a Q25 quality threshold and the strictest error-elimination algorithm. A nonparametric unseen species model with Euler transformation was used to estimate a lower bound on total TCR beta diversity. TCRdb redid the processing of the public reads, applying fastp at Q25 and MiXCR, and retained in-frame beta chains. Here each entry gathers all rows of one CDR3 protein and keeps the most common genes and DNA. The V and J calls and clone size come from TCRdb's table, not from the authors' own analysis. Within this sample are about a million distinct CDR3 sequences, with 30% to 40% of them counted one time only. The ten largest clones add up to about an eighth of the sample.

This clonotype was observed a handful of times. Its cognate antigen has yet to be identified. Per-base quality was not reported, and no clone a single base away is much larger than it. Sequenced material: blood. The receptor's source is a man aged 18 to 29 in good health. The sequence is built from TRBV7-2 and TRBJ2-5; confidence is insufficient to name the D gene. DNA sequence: TGTGCCAGCAGCTTAGTGTCCCTACTGGAAGGGGAGACCCAGTACTTC. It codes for CASSLVSLLEGETQYF.